The subject of this entry is one T cell receptor (beta chain). It was with 60 Vbeta and 13 Jbeta primers that the PCR ran. Using immunoSEQ multiplex PCR, the repertoire was profiled, and TCRdb retains in-frame clones only, with some absent. The sample lists about 160,000 clones; roughly 82% were seen once. This record belongs to a study of cytomegalovirus exposure and HLA in healthy donors. Sequenced sample: PBMCs. The clonotype originates from a man aged 45-65 years in good health and CMV-seropositive.

CDR3 bases: TGTGCCAGCAGCCTCCGGGACAGGGGTCTCTACGAGCAGTACTTC. This codes for CASSLRDRGLYEQYF. The chain links TRBV9 to TRBJ2-7; 10 bases match TRBD1. The CDR3 sequence is 15 residues long. Looked up from germline, CDR1 is SGDLS and CDR2 is YYNGEE. Trimming at V came to 4 bases and at J to 3 bases, leaving 7 bases not matched to a gene.